This T cell receptor beta chain emerged from a study of response to subunit inactivated influenza vaccine. The study's findings and limits: The authors suggested that few new T cells are recruited per seasonal influenza vaccination.

TCRdb called the RT-PCR reads again in MiXCR, with one record for every CDR3 protein. This table has roughly 160,000 distinct CDR3 sequences, 9.5% to 12% appearing once. CDR3 length equals 17 residues. V was pared by 0 bases and J by 0 bases, with 13 bases between. CDR1 is SGHAT and CDR2 is FQNNGV in the germline V gene. In its sample, this clonotype was seen many times. Its antigen is not identified. The sequence was obtained from a man aged 50-75 years who received an inactivated influenza vaccine. V gene TRBV11-2 combines with J gene TRBJ2-3; TRBD2 might be the D (6 bases). The sequencing used CD8+ T cells sorted from PBMCs, collected around 2 years after vaccination. The chain's CDR3 is CASSLDPDRGSTDTQYF. The CDR3 nucleotides read TGTGCCAGCAGCTTAGACCCCGACCGGGGGAGCACAGATACGCAGTATTTT.